Included here is one T cell receptor beta chain sequence, with context. The ends were cut back, 4 bases at V and 1 base at J, with 13 bases in the middle. The length of the CDR3 is 15 residues. CDR1 SNHLY and CDR2 FYNNEI come from the germline V gene. This entry comes from a study of blood T cell repertoires in COVID-19. Across the whole study: Donors in the United States, Italy and Spain gave samples during acute or convalescent COVID-19. In each case, the material was cDNA or gDNA derived from T cells, B-cell-depleted T cells, or PBMCs.

Authors' analysis steps: Nucleated cell counts were estimated from reference gene primer amplification. The assay was immunoSEQ multiplex PCR, and TCRdb's table has in-frame clones only and misses some. Clone size and V and J calls were adopted from that table, with D and trimming inferred from the DNA. The table has 60,000 to 75,000 clones, 80% to 90% seen once. The chain has TRBV2 and TRBJ2-5, with D perhaps matching TRBD1 (5 bases). The clonotype originates from a man aged 30 to 39 with acute or convalescent COVID-19. Input material: peripheral blood. The CDR3 sequence: CASSGPRATQETQYF. The CDR3, as DNA: TGTGCCAGCAGTGGGCCCAGGGCTACCCAAGAGACCCAGTACTTC.